This TCR beta chain was identified during a study of ipilimumab plus nivolumab after autologous stem cell transplantation. The assay was immunoSEQ multiplex PCR, and TCRdb's table has in-frame clones only and misses some. The data hold 43,000 or so clones, with approximately 90% observed a single time. There are 15 residues in the CDR3. The germline V gene has CDR1 MNHEY and CDR2 SVGAGI. The V gene lost 2 bases and the J gene lost 3 bases, with 12 bases spanning the gap. V usage is TRBV6-5 and J usage is TRBJ2-3; D might be TRBD1 (6 bases). The sample in question was PBMCs, obtained in a trial of ipilimumab plus nivolumab as post-transplant consolidation. The sequence was collected from a male donor with multiple myeloma. As DNA, the CDR3 is TGTGCCAGCAGTTACCAGACAGGCGTAACAGATACGCAGTATTTT. Its translation: CASSYQTGVTDTQYF.